A single sample is the source of the 24 T cell receptor beta chains below, sequenced in a study of CD8+CD57+ T cells in acquired aplastic anemia. It was patients with CD8+CD57+ cell expansion by flow cytometry who were chosen for sequencing. The use of genomic DNA as template underpinned the TCR beta VDJ and CDR3 profiling. In TCRdb, the reads were re-called with MiXCR into one record per CDR3 protein. The sample lists approximately 180,000 distinct CDR3 sequences, 55% to 65% occurring once. The sequencing sample was made of sorted CD4+, CD8+, or CD8+CD57+ T cells (not recorded which) from PBMCs. Receptors were obtained from a human donor with aplastic anemia.

This clonotype was recorded only once. The V call is TRBV20-1, the J call TRBJ1-5; tentative D call: TRBD1 (6 bases). V was clipped by 6 bases and J by 0 bases, with 18 bases between them. The germline CDR1 and CDR2 sequences are DFQATT and SNEGSKA (reference sequence). This CDR3 comprises 16 residues. The CDR3 DNA reads as TGCAGTGCCATAAGGGGGGCGGGGGATAGCAATCAGCCCCAGCATTTT. Translation gives CSAIRGAGDSNQPQHF.

About this clonotype: Because the CDR3 is missing its conserved closing phenylalanine or tryptophan, this is likely a read error. This chain links TRBV5-6 with TRBJ2-7, with 8 bases that match TRBD2. V dropped 4 bases and J dropped 0; count of bases not matched to a gene: 6. The germline CDR1 and CDR2 sequences are SGHDT and YYEEEE. The CDR3 consists of 15 residues. CDR3 residues: CASSPSGLVSYEQYL. CDR3 DNA sequence: TGTGCCAGCAGCCCTAGCGGGCTAGTCTCCTACGAGCAGTACTTA.

The J gene is TRBJ1-1, the V gene TRBV19; D is possibly TRBD1 (6 bases). The CDR3 covers 14 residues. CDR1 and CDR2 (germline): LNHDA, SQIVND (reference sequence). V was clipped by 9 bases and J by 3 bases, with 17 bases between them. As DNA, the CDR3 is TGTGCCAGCGGGGGGCCACAGGCGGACACTGAAGCTTTCTTT. It translates to CASGGPQADTEAFF.

The rearrangement links TRBV25-1 to TRBJ1-3, with D perhaps matching TRBD1 (5 bases). Germline CDR1 and CDR2: MGHDK and SYGVNS. This CDR3 spans 11 amino acids. V dropped 5 bases and J dropped 9 bases, with 8 bases sitting between them. The CDR3 loop is CASSNGATIYF. The DNA for the CDR3 is TGTGCCAGCAGTAATGGGGCCACCATATATTTT. Full variable domain (outside the CDR3, taken from reference TRBV25-1 and TRBJ1-3): EADIYQTPRYLVIGTGKKITLECSQTMGHDKMYWYQQDPGMELHLIHYSYGVNSTEKGDLSSESTVSRIRTEHFPLTLESARPSHTSQYLCASSNGATIYFGEGSWLTVV.

The chain employs TRBV29-1 and TRBJ2-3, with D possibly being TRBD2 (7 bases). The CDR3 contains 14 residues. Per germline, CDR1 SQVTM and CDR2 ANQGSEA. V was pared by 6 bases and J by 2 bases, with 15 bases between. The CDR3 here is CSVPGRGLTDTQYF. The CDR3 DNA reads TGCAGCGTCCCCGGGCGGGGGCTCACAGATACGCAGTATTTT.

The chain carries TRBV6-1 and TRBJ1-2; possibly TRBD1 for D (5 bases). V was pared by 2 bases and J by 12 bases, with 13 bases between. This CDR3 is built from 12 residues. The germline V gene encodes CDR1 MNHNS and CDR2 SASEGT. The CDR3 region is CASSELGAGNTF. The CDR3 coding sequence is TGTGCCAGCAGTGAACTAGGGGCTGGAAACACCTTC.

The V call is TRBV15, the J call TRBJ2-7; possibly TRBD1 or TRBD2 for D (5 bases each). V was pared by 0 bases and J by 5 bases, with 8 bases between. This CDR3 spans 13 amino acids. Germline V gene lookup returns CDR1 LNHNV and CDR2 YYDKDF (reference sequence). CDR3 sequence reads: CATSRDGDHEQYF. The CDR3 nucleotides are TGTGCCACCAGCAGAGACGGGGACCACGAGCAGTACTTC.

The V call is TRBV7-2, the J call TRBJ2-7; 7 nucleotides match TRBD2. Looked up from germline, CDR1 is SGHTA and CDR2 is FQGNSA. J was trimmed by 5 bases and V by 5 bases; bases with no gene match: 9. The CDR3 covers 14 residues. The CDR3 nucleotides read TGTGCCAGCAGCGACGGGGGAGGGATCAACGAGCAGTACTTC. It specifies CASSDGGGINEQYF. Using reference TRBV7-2 and TRBJ2-7 for the parts outside the CDR3, the full variable domain is GAGVSQSPSNKVTEKGKDVELRCDPISGHTALYWYRQSLGQGLEFLIYFQGNSAPDKSGLPSDRFSAERTGGSVSTLTIQRTQQEDSAVYLCASSDGGGINEQYFGPGTRLTVT.

This chain uses TRBV24-1 with TRBJ1-3; D is uncertain. This CDR3 contains 14 residues. Trimming removed 4 bases from V and 2 bases from J, with 8 bases in between. Germline assignment: CDR1 KGHDR and CDR2 SFDVKD. The CDR3 sequence: CATSEGVTGNTIYF. CDR3 DNA: TGTGCCACCAGTGAGGGTGTAACTGGAAACACCATATATTTT.

The chain combines TRBV20-1 with TRBJ2-7; D perhaps matches TRBD2 (5 bases). CDR3 size: 12 residues. Germline assignment: CDR1 DFQATT and CDR2 SNEGSKA (reference sequence). V was shortened by 6 bases and J by 4 bases, with 13 bases between the two germline ends. The CDR3 loop reads CSAMDRRYEQYF. CDR3 DNA sequence: TGCAGTGCGATGGATAGGAGGTACGAGCAGTACTTC.

Points on this clonotype: With a much larger clone just one base away, this may be a read error. This chain connects TRBV10-3 to TRBJ2-7; TRBD2 agrees at 7 bases. The CDR3 contains 11 residues. CDR1 and CDR2 from the germline V gene are ENHRY and SYGVKD. The DNA for the CDR3 is TGTGCCAGCTCACGGGACTACGAGCAGTGCTTC. As protein: CASSRDYEQCF.

This chain's CDR3 is CASSSQKNTEAFF. CDR3 in DNA: TGCGCCAGCAGCTCGCAGAAGAACACTGAAGCTTTCTTT. The chain uses TRBV10-2 and TRBJ1-1; D is unclear. The length of the CDR3 is 13 residues. The germline gives CDR1 WSHSY, CDR2 SAAADI. V was pared by 6 bases and J by 1 base, with 9 bases between.

This clonotype came up once. The V gene is TRBV2, the J gene TRBJ1-2, with D unresolved. The germline V gene encodes CDR1 SNHLY and CDR2 FYNNEI. The CDR3 covers 13 residues. Trimming pared 7 bases from V and 1 base from J, leaving 10 bases between. For the CDR3, the DNA is TGTGCCAGCATCTCTCGGATTAACTATGGCTACACCTTC. The encoded protein is CASISRINYGYTF.

About this clonotype itself: At one boundary the junction diverges from the germline segment, which might be a read error. This chain connects TRBV29-1 to TRBJ2-5; D is perhaps TRBD2 (6 bases). The germline CDR1 and CDR2 sequences are SQVTM and ANQGSEA. The CDR3 sequence is 14 residues long. The CDR3 DNA follows: TGCAGCGTTGCGTGGAGGACTACACAAGAGACCCAGTGCTTC. It encodes CSVAWRTTQETQCF.

This clonotype was recorded only once. CDR3 sequence: CASSADKNQPQHF. CDR3 coding DNA: TGTGCCAGCAGCGCAGACAAAAATCAGCCCCAGCATTTT. This rearrangement joins TRBV2 to TRBJ1-5; no reliable D call. Between the trimmed V and J ends, which lost 6 bases and 4 bases, there was a span of 10 bases. Germline V gives CDR1 SNHLY, CDR2 FYNNEI. The CDR3 is made up of 13 amino acids.

The V and J genes are TRBV19 and TRBJ2-5, with D possibly being TRBD1 or TRBD2 (6 bases each). Germline V lookup: CDR1 LNHDA, CDR2 SQIVND (reference sequence). V lost 6 bases and J lost 2, with 16 bases in between. This CDR3 region has 15 residues. CDR3 in amino acids: CASSPSRGGQETQYF. CDR3 sequence (DNA): TGTGCCAGTAGCCCTTCGAGAGGGGGGCAAGAGACCCAGTACTTC.

Comment on this clonotype: Relative to the germline gene, one junction end is altered; a read error may explain this. The chain links TRBV10-3 to TRBJ1-4; no clear D. This CDR3 is 13 amino acids long. The germline V gene has CDR1 ENHRY and CDR2 SYGVKD. In DNA form, the CDR3 reads TGTGCCATCAGTGAGGGGAGAGGTGAAAGACTGTTTTTT. It translates to CAISEGRGERLFF.

A single count supports this clonotype. The V and J genes are TRBV5-1 and TRBJ2-1, with 16 bases fitting TRBD2. V lost 3 bases, J lost 8 bases, and 2 bases stayed unmatched. There are 15 residues in the CDR3. Germline V gives CDR1 SGHRS, CDR2 YFSETQ. CDR3 coding DNA: TGCGCCAGCAGCTGGGGACTAGCGGGAGGGTATGAGCAGTTCTTC. As protein: CASSWGLAGGYEQFF.

CDR3 coding DNA: TGTGCCACCTCCAAGCTAAGTCCCATGGAAACCGGGGAGCTGTTTTTT. Its translation: CATSKLSPMETGELFF. The chain couples TRBV24-1 to TRBJ2-2; D uncertain. Germline V gives CDR1 KGHDR, CDR2 SFDVKD. There are 16 residues in the CDR3. V was trimmed by 9 bases and J by 5 bases, leaving 21 bases between them.

This clonotype has a handful of counts. CDR3 coding DNA: TGCAGTGCTAGTGGGGGGCACGGCTACACCTTC. Encoded protein: CSASGGHGYTF. The rearrangement links TRBV20-1 to TRBJ1-2; D is perhaps TRBD1 (6 bases). The V gene lost 3 bases and the J gene lost 8 bases, with 10 bases spanning the gap. The CDR3 runs 11 residues. Germline V lookup: CDR1 DFQATT, CDR2 SNEGSKA (reference sequence).

Turning to this clonotype: The CDR3 carries no conserved terminal phenylalanine or tryptophan, so it likely arises from a read error. The rearrangement joins TRBV20-1 to TRBJ2-2; 12 bases are shared with TRBD2. CDR1 and CDR2 (germline): DFQATT, SNEGSKA (reference sequence). The junction had 5 bases not matched to a gene; V was cut back by 6 bases and J by 0 bases. CDR3 length: 16 amino acids. The CDR3 reads CSARASGRANTGELFC. Here the CDR3 DNA reads TGCAGTGCAAGGGCTAGCGGGAGGGCGAACACCGGGGAGCTGTTTTGT.

V gene TRBV5-1 combines with J gene TRBJ1-2; the match to TRBD1 covers 8 bases. This CDR3 spans 14 amino acids. Germline V lookup: CDR1 SGHRS, CDR2 YFSETQ. Trimming at V came to 4 bases and at J to 5 bases, leaving 7 bases not matched to a gene. In DNA form, the CDR3 reads TGCGCCAGCAGCGGGGACAGGCCCGGGTATGGCTACACCTTC. It is translated as CASSGDRPGYGYTF.

This clonotype was found a few times. V and J are TRBV7-8 and TRBJ2-1; D possibly corresponds to TRBD2 (5 bases). This CDR3 contains 16 residues. The germline gives CDR1 SGHVS, CDR2 FQNEAQ. V gave up 5 bases and J gave up 7 bases, with 21 bases separating them. The CDR3 sequence: CASSQISDPSGNEQFF. CDR3 nucleotides: TGTGCCAGCAGCCAAATCAGCGACCCCTCGGGGAATGAGCAGTTCTTC.

The V and J genes are TRBV5-1 and TRBJ1-1, with D maybe TRBD1 (5 bases). V was shortened by 4 bases and J by 3 bases, with 13 bases between the two germline ends. Germline-derived CDR1 and CDR2 are SGHRS and YFSETQ. The CDR3 totals 14 residues. The CDR3 DNA is TGCGCCAGCAGCCGTCGCCAGGGAGACACTGAAGCTTTCTTT. Translating it yields CASSRRQGDTEAFF.